What follows describes a single T cell receptor beta chain. The data are from a study of blood T cell repertoires in COVID-19. Study-wide background: Samples came from the United States, Italy and Spain, spanning acute and convalescent COVID-19. Sample material is recorded as cDNA or gDNA derived from T cells, B-cell-depleted T cells, or PBMCs.

Study processing details: It was from reference gene primer amplification that nucleated cell counts were estimated. Sequencing was performed with immunoSEQ multiplex PCR; in TCRdb, only in-frame clones are kept and a portion is missing. V, J and clone size derive from that table, while D and trimming were established from the DNA sequence. The table records some 150,000 clones, approximately 88% of them present only once. The junction had 6 bases not matched to a gene; V was cut back by 11 bases and J by 5 bases. This CDR3 comprises 12 residues. The origin of this receptor is a human donor in a cohort sampled during active COVID-19. V and J are TRBV12-3 or TRBV12-4 and TRBJ2-1; TRBD2 matches 7 bases. Sequencing used peripheral blood. The CDR3 DNA reads as TGTGCCTCTTCCGGGAGGAACAATGAGCAGTTCTTC. It specifies CASSGRNNEQFF.